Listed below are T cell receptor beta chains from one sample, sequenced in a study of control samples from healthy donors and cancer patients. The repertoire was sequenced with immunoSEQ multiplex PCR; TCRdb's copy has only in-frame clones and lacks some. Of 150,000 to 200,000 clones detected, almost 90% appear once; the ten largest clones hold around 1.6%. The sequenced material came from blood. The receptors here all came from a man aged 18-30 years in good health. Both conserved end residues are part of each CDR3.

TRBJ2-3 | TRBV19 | CASSIRLGEAQYF
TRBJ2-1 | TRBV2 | CASNMDRSSYNEQFF
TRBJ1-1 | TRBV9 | CASSVAGTGLTEAFF
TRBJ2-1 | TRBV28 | CASSRLAGSYNEQFF
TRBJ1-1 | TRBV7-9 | CASSANSPEAFF
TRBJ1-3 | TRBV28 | CASSIGVSGNTIYF
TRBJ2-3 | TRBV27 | CASTSLADTQYF
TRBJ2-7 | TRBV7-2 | CASSPGPAGGLDYEQYF
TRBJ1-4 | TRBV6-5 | CASSYSRRDEKLFF
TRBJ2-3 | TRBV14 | CASSQGGGSFTDTQYF
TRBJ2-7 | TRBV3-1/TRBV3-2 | CASSQGRTGSVYEQYF
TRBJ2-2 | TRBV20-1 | CSASGTDFTGELFF
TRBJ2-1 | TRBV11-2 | CASSLGQGADEQFF
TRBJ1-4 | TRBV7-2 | CASSGFDLREEKLFF
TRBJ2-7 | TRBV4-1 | CASSQEGTGQGHYEQYF
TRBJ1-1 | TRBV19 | CATKDRANTEAFF
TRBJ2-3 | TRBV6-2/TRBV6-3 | CASSTGTAPDTQYF
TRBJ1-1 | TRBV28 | CASSPPSPRGEAFF
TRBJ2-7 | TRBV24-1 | CATSDGQGRRYEQYF
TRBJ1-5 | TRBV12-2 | CASRCRDNLQPQHF
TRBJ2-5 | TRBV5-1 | CASSVTGDGETQYF
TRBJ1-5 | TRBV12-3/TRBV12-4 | CASSFGGNQPQHF